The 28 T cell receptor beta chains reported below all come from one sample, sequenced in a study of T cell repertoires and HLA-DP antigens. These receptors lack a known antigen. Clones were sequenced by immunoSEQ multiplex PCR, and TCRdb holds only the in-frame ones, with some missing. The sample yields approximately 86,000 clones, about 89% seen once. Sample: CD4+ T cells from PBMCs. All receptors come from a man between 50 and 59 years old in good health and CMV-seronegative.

Here the CDR3 reads CSVGHRDNEQFF. For the CDR3, the DNA is TGCAGCGTTGGCCACCGCGACAATGAGCAGTTCTTC. The gene calls are TRBV29-1 and TRBJ2-1; no firm D call. In germline, CDR1 is SQVTM, CDR2 ANQGSEA. V lost 4 bases and J 5 bases, leaving 9 bases between the germline ends. This CDR3 spans 12 amino acids.

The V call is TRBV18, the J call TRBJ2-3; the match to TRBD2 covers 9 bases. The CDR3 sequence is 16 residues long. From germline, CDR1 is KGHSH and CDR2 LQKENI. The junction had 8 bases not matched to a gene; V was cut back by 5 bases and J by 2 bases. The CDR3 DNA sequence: TGTGCCAGCTCAAGAAGCGGGGGGCGATACACAGATACGCAGTATTTT. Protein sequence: CASSRSGGRYTDTQYF.

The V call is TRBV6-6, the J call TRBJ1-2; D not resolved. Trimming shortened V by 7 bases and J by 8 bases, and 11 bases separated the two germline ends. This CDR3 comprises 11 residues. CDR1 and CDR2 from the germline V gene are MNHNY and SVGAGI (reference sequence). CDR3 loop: CASTYADGYTF. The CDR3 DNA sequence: TGTGCCAGCACCTACGCGGACGGCTACACCTTC.

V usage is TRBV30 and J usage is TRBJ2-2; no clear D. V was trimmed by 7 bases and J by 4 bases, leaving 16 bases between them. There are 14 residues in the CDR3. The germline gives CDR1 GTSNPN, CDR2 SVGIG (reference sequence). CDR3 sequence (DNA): TGTGCCTACACCGTGGGATTGGTCACCGGGGAGCTGTTTTTT. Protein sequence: CAYTVGLVTGELFF.

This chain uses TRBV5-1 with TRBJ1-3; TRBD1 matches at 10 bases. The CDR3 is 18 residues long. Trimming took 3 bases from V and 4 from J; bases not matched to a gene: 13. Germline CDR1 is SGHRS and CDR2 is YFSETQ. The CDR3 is CASSYDGSRDRGGNTIYF. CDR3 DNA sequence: TGCGCCAGCAGCTATGACGGGTCCCGGGACAGGGGCGGAAACACCATATATTTT.

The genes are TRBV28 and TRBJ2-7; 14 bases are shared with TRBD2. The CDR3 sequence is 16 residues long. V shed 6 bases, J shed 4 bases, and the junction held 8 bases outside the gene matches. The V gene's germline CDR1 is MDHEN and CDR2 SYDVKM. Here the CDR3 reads CASSPRTSGRKYEQYF. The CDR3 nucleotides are TGTGCCAGCAGCCCCCGGACTAGCGGGAGGAAATACGAGCAGTACTTC.

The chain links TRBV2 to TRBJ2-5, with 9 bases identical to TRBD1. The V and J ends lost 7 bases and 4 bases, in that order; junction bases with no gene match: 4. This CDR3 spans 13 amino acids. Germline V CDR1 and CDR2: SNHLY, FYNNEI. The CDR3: CASTPTGGETQYF. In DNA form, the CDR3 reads TGTGCCAGCACTCCGACAGGGGGAGAGACCCAGTACTTC.

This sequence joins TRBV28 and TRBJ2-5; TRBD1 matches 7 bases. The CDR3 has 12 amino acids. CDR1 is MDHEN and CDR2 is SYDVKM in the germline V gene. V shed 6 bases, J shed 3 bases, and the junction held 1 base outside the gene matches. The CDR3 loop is CASRGTEETQYF. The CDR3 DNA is TGTGCCAGCAGAGGGACAGAAGAGACCCAGTACTTC.

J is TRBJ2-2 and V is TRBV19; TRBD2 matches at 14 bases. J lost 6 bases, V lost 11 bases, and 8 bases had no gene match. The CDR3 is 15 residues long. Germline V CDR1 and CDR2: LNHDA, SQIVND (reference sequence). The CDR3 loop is CASSGLAGGAGELFF. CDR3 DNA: TGTGCCTCGAGCGGACTAGCGGGAGGTGCCGGGGAGCTGTTTTTT.

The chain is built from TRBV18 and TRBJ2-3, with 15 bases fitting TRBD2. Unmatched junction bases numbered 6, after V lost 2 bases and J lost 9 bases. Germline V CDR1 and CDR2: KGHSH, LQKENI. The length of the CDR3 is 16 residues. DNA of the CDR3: TGTGCCAGCTCACCAAGGACTAGCGGGAGGGCCCAAACGCAGTATTTT. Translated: CASSPRTSGRAQTQYF. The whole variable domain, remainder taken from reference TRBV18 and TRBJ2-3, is NAGVMQNPRHLVRRRGQEARLRCSPMKGHSHVYWYRQLPEEGLKFMVYLQKENIIDESGMPKERFSAEFPKEGPSILRIQQVVRGDSAAYFCASSPRTSGRAQTQYFGPGTRLTVL.

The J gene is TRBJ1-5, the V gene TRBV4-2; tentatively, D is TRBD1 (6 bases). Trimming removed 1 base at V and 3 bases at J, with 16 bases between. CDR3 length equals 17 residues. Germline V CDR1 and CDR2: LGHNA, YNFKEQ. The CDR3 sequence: CASSQAYRVGNNQPQHF. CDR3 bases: TGTGCCAGCAGCCAAGCGTACAGGGTAGGCAACAATCAGCCCCAGCATTTT.

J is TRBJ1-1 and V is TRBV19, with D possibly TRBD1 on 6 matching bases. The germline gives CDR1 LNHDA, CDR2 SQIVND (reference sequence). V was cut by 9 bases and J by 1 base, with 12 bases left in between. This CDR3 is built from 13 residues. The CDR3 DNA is TGTGCCAGCCAGAGGGGGGAGAACACTGAAGCTTTCTTT. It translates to CASQRGENTEAFF.

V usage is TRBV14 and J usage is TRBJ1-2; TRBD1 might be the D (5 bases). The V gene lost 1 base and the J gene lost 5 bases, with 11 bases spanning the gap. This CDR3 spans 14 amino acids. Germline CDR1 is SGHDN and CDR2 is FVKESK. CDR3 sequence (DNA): TGTGCCAGCAGCCAAGTTGGGGCTCGGTATGGCTACACCTTC. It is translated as CASSQVGARYGYTF.

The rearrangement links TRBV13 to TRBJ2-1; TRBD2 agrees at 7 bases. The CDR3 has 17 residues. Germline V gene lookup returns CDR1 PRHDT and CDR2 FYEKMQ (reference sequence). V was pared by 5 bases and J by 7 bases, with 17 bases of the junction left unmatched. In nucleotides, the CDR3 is TGTGCCAGCAGCAGGCGGACCCAGCGGGGCGAGGGGAATGAGCAGTTCTTC. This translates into CASSRRTQRGEGNEQFF.

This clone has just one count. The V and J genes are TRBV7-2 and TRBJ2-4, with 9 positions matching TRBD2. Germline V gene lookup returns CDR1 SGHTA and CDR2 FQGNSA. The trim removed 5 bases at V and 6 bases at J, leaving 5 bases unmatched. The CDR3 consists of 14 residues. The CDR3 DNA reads TGTGCCAGCAGCCGAATTAGCGGGGGAAACATTCAGTACTTC. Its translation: CASSRISGGNIQYF.

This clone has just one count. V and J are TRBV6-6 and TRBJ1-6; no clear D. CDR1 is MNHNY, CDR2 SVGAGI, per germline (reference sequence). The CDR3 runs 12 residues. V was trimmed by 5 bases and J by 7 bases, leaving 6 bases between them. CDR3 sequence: CASSHPNSPLHF. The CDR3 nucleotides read TGTGCCAGCAGTCATCCAAATTCACCCCTCCACTTT.

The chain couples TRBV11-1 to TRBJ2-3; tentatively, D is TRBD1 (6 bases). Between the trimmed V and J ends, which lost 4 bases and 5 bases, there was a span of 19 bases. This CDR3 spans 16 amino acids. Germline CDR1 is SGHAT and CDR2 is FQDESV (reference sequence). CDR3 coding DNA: TGTGCCAGCAGCTCCTCACTTACTCGAGGGGGAGATACGCAGTATTTT. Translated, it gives CASSSSLTRGGDTQYF. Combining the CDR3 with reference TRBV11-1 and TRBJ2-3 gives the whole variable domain EAEVAQSPRYKITEKSQAVAFWCDPISGHATLYWYRQILGQGPELLVQFQDESVVDDSQLPKDRFSAERLKGVDSTLKIQPAELGDSAMYLCASSSSLTRGGDTQYFGPGTRLTVL.

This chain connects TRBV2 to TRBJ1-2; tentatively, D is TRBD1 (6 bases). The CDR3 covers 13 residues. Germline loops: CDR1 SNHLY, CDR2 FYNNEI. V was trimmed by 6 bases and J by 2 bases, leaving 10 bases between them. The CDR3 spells CASRRQENYGYTF. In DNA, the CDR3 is TGTGCCAGCAGAAGACAGGAGAACTATGGCTACACCTTC.

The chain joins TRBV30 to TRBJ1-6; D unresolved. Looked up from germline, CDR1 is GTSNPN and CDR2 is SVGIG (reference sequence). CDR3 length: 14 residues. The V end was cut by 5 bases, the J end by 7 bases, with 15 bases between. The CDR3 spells CAWVEAGRNSPLHF. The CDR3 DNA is TGTGCCTGGGTTGAGGCAGGCCGGAATTCACCCCTCCACTTT.

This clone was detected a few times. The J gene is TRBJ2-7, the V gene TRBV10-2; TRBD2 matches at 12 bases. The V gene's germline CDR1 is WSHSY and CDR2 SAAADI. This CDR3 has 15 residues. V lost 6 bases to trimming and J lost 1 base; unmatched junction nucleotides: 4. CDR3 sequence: CASSKGTSGSYEQYF. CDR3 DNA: TGCGCCAGCAGCAAAGGGACTAGCGGGTCCTACGAGCAGTACTTC.

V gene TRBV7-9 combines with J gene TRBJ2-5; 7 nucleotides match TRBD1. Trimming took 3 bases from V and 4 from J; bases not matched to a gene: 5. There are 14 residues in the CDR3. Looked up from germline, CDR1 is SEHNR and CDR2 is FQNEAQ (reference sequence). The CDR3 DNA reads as TGTGCCAGCAGCTTGACAGGGTTCGGAGAGACCCAGTACTTC. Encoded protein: CASSLTGFGETQYF.

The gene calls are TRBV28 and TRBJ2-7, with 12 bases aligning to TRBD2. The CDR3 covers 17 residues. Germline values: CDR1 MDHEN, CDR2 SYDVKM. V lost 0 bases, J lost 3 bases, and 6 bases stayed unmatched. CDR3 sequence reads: CASSLWELAGGNYEQYF. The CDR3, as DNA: TGTGCCAGCAGTTTATGGGAGCTAGCGGGAGGGAACTACGAGCAGTACTTC.

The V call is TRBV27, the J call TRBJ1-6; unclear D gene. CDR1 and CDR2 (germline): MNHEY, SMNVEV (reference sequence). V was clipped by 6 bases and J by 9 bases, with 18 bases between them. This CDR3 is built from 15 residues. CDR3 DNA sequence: TGTGCCAGCAGATTCTTCGGCACCGAGGGTTCACCCCTCCACTTT. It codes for CASRFFGTEGSPLHF.

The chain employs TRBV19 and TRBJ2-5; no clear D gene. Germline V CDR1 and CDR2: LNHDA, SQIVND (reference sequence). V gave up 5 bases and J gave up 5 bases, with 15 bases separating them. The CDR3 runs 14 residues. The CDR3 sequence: CASSPRTPVETQYF. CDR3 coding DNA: TGTGCCAGTAGTCCCCGGACCCCGGTGGAGACCCAGTACTTC. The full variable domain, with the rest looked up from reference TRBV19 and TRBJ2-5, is DGGITQSPKYLFRKEGQNVTLSCEQNLNHDAMYWYRQDPGQGLRLIYYSQIVNDFQKGDIAEGYSVSREKKESFPLTVTSAQKNPTAFYLCASSPRTPVETQYFGPGTRLLVL.

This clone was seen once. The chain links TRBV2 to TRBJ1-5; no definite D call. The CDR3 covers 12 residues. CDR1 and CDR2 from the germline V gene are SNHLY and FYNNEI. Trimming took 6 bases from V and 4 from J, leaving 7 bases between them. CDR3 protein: CASRVQNQPQHF. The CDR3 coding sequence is TGTGCCAGCAGGGTACAGAATCAGCCCCAGCATTTT.

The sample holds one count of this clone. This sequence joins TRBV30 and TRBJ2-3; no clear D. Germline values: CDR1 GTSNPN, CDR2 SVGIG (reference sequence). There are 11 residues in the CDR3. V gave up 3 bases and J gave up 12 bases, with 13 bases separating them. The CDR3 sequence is CAWRSANHQYF. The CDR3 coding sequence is TGTGCCTGGAGATCGGCCAACCACCAGTATTTT. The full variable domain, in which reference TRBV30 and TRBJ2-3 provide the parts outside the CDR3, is SQTIHQWPATLVQPVGSPLSLECTVEGTSNPNLYWYRQAAGRGLQLLFYSVGIGQISSEVPQNLSASRPQDRQFILSSKKLLLSDSGFYLCAWRSANHQYFGPGTRLTVL.

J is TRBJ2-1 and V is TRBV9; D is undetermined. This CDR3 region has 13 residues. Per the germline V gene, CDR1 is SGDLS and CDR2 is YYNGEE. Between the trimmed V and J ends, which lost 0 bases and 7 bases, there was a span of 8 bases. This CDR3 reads CASSVEPRNEQFF. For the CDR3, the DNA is TGTGCCAGCAGCGTAGAACCCCGGAATGAGCAGTTCTTC.

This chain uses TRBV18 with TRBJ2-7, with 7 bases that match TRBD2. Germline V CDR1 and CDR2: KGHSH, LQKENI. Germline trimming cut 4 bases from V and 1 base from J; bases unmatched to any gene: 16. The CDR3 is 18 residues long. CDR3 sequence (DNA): TGTGCCAGCTCACTAAGACCCTCGATCGCGGGGGTGTCCTACGAGCAGTACTTC. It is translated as CASSLRPSIAGVSYEQYF.